This T cell receptor beta chain is drawn from a study of CD8 T cells in Susac syndrome. After extraction with the RNeasy kit, about 0.5 to 1 ug of the RNA was reverse transcribed using random hexamers. MiXCR, applied by TCRdb to the immunoSEQ multiplex PCR reads, yields one record per CDR3 protein. This sample has about 300,000 distinct CDR3 sequences, with 75% to 90% found just once. This CDR3 has 15 residues. V was pared by 5 bases and J by 4 bases, with 10 bases of the junction left unmatched. CDR1 and CDR2 (germline): SGHVS, FQNEAQ. Sequencing of TCR beta drew on CD8+ and CD4+ T cells from blood. The sequencing sample was made of CD8+ T cells from PBMCs. The genes are TRBV7-8 and TRBJ2-5, with 7 nucleotides matching TRBD1. The receptor's source is a human donor with multiple sclerosis. The CDR3 nucleotides are TGTGCCAGCAGCCACGAGACAGGGTTGGGAGAGACCCAGTACTTC. Protein: CASSHETGLGETQYF.